These 10 T cell receptor beta chains came from one sample sequenced in a study of metastatic and nonmetastatic thyroid tumors. Thyroid surgery was preceded by no treatment in any patient. TCRdb ran MiXCR on the PCR reads. This table has around 89,000 clones, about 15% appearing once. The sample comprised blood. All receptors derive from a female donor with papillary thyroid cancer or a benign thyroid nodule (not recorded which). Some clones in this sample may be carry-over from other donors' samples.

Turning to this clone: One base away lies a much larger clone, so this may be a sequencing read error. Other DNA sequences in this sample translate to the same CDR3. The chain combines TRBV5-5 with TRBJ1-1, with a possible D match to TRBD1 (5 bases). This CDR3 has 14 amino acids. Trimming removed 5 bases at V and 4 bases at J, with 15 bases between. Germline values: CDR1 SGHKS, CDR2 YYEKEE (reference sequence). CDR3 DNA sequence: TGTGCCAGCAGTTGGACACCTCCGGGCACTGAAGCTTTCTTT. Encoded protein: CASSWTPPGTEAFF.

This clone was seen at least ten times. The chain links TRBV19 to TRBJ1-5; unclear D gene. Germline V lookup: CDR1 LNHDA, CDR2 SQIVND (reference sequence). The CDR3 runs to 14 residues. Deletions cut 6 bases from V and 7 bases from J, with 16 bases between. CDR3: CASRTKGFKQPQHF. Written as DNA, the CDR3 is TGTGCCAGTAGGACAAAAGGGTTTAAGCAGCCCCAGCATTTT.

This clone was detected ten times or more. This sequence joins TRBV25-1 and TRBJ1-4; 8 bases align to TRBD1. Germline CDR1 is MGHDK and CDR2 is SYGVNS. This CDR3 comprises 14 residues. V lost 6 bases and J lost 3; bases outside the gene matches: 3. CDR3: CASRGDRSNEKLFF. The CDR3 DNA reads TGTGCCAGCAGGGGGGACAGGTCTAATGAAAAACTGTTTTTT. Looking up the rest from reference TRBV25-1 and TRBJ1-4 gives the full variable domain: EADIYQTPRYLVIGTGKKITLECSQTMGHDKMYWYQQDPGMELHLIHYSYGVNSTEKGDLSSESTVSRIRTEHFPLTLESARPSHTSQYLCASRGDRSNEKLFFGSGTQLSVL.

This clone came up many times. The chain has TRBV6-6 and TRBJ2-2, with TRBD1 identical over 7 bases. CDR3 length: 19 residues. Germline CDR1 and CDR2: MNHNY and SVGAGI (reference sequence). Trimming removed 7 bases from V and 1 base from J; junction bases left unmatched: 18. The CDR3 loop is CASTTPRGRAVLNTGELFF. The CDR3, as DNA: TGTGCCAGCACCACCCCTAGGGGGCGGGCAGTCTTGAACACCGGGGAGCTGTTTTTT.

This clone has at least ten counts. The chain combines TRBV5-1 with TRBJ1-2; D gene unclear. Germline V gene sequence: CDR1 SGHRS, CDR2 YFSETQ. V dropped 0 bases and J dropped 9 bases, with 12 bases sitting between them. The CDR3 totals 13 residues. The CDR3 here is CASSLALVERYTF. Written as DNA, the CDR3 is TGCGCCAGCAGCTTGGCCTTGGTCGAACGCTACACCTTC.

This clone came up once. Likely a read error: the CDR3 ends without its conserved phenylalanine or tryptophan. The chain couples TRBV3-1 to TRBJ1-2; weak D call: TRBD1 (5 bases). This CDR3 has 14 residues. Germline CDR1 is LGHDT and CDR2 is YNNKEL (reference sequence). The CDR3 region has the DNA TGTGCCAGTAGCCAGTATCAGGGTTACTATGGCTACACCTTA. This translates into CASSQYQGYYGYTL.

This clone was detected only a few times. The chain employs TRBV28 and TRBJ1-2; D unresolved. V lost 5 bases and J lost 8, with 12 bases in between. This CDR3 region has 12 residues. Germline CDR1 is MDHEN and CDR2 is SYDVKM. CDR3 sequence reads: CASSPLRWGYTF. Written as DNA, the CDR3 is TGTGCCAGCAGTCCCCTGCGATGGGGCTACACCTTC.

The sample holds many counts of this clone. V usage is TRBV3-1 and J usage is TRBJ2-7; 7 bases are a match to TRBD1. The J segment lost 3 bases and the V segment lost 0 bases, leaving 11 bases of the junction unmatched. This CDR3 is 17 amino acids long. Germline V CDR1 and CDR2: LGHDT, YNNKEL (reference sequence). CDR3 region: CASSQETSGTDLYEQYF. Written as DNA, the CDR3 is TGTGCCAGCAGCCAAGAAACGTCCGGGACAGATCTCTACGAGCAGTACTTC.

The table lists this clone with a few counts. This sequence may be a read error, since a much larger clone differs from it by one base. The chain combines TRBV5-5 with TRBJ1-2; the D gene is possibly TRBD1 (5 bases). With 4 bases removed from V and 0 bases from J, the gap between germline ends came to 13 bases. Germline CDR1 reads SGHKS; CDR2 reads YYEKEE (reference sequence). This CDR3 spans 15 amino acids. CDR3 DNA: TGTGCCAGCAGCCTACAGGTGATACCTAACTATGGCTACACCTTC. Amino acids: CASSLQVIPNYGYTF. Variable domain in full (rest from reference TRBV5-5 and TRBJ1-2): DAGVTQSPTHLIKTRGQQVTLRCSPISGHKSVSWYQQVLGQGPQFIFQYYEKEERGRGNFPDRFSARQFPNYSSELNVNALLLGDSALYLCASSLQVIPNYGYTFGSGTRLTVV.

Of note for this clone: A read error is possible here, since a much larger clone lies one base away. At the DNA level, this CDR3 is encoded by other sequences in the same sample as well. The chain carries TRBV7-3 and TRBJ2-3, with D maybe TRBD1 (6 bases). This CDR3 region has 13 residues. CDR1 SGHTA and CDR2 FQGTGA come from the germline V gene. The chain's CDR3 is CASSFTWTDTQYF. CDR3 DNA sequence: TGTGCCAGCAGCTTTACTTGGACAGATACTCAGTATTTT.